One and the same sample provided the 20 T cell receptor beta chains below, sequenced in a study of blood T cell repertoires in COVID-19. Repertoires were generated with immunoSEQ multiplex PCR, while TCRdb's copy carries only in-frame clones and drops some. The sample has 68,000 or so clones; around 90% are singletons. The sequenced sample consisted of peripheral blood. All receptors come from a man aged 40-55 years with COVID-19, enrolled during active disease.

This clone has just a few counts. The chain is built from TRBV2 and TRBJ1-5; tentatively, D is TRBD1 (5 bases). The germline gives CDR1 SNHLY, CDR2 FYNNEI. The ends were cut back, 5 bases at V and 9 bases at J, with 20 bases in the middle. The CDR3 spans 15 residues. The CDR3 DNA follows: TGTGCCAGCAGTAGCGGGACGGGGGATCAGGGGCCCCAGCATTTT. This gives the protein CASSSGTGDQGPQHF.

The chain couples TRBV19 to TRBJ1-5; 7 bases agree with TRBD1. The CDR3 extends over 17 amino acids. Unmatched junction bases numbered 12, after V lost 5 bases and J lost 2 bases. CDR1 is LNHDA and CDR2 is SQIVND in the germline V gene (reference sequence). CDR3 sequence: CASSARQGADRNQPQHF. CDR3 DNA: TGTGCCAGTAGTGCTAGACAGGGTGCGGATCGCAATCAGCCCCAGCATTTT.

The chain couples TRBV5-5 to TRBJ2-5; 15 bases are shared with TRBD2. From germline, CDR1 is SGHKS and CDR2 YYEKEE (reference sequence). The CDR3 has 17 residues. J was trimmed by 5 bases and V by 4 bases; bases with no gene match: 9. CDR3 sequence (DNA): TGTGCCAGCAGCCTCGGGACTAGCGGGGGGCCGGGGGAGACCCAGTACTTC. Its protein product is CASSLGTSGGPGETQYF. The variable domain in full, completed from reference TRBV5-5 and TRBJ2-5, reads DAGVTQSPTHLIKTRGQQVTLRCSPISGHKSVSWYQQVLGQGPQFIFQYYEKEERGRGNFPDRFSARQFPNYSSELNVNALLLGDSALYLCASSLGTSGGPGETQYFGPGTRLLVL.

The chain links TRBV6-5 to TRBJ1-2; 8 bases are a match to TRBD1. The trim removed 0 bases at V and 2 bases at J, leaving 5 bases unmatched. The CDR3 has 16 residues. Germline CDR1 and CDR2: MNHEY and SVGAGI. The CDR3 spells CASSYSRTGPNYGYTF. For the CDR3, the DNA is TGTGCCAGCAGTTACTCAAGGACAGGGCCAAACTATGGCTACACCTTC.

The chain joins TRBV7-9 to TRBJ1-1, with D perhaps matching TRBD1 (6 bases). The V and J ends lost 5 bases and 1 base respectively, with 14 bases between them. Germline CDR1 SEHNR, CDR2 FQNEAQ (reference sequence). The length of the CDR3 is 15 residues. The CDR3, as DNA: TGTGCCAGCAGCCCACAGGGACCTGGGAACACTGAAGCTTTCTTT. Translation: CASSPQGPGNTEAFF.

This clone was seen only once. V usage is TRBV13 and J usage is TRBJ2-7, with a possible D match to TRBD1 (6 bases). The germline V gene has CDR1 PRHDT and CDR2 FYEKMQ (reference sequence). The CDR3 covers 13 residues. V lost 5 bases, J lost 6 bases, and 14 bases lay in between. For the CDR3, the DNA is TGTGCCAGCAGCGCAGGGGTTGGGGGCGAGCAGTACTTC. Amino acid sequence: CASSAGVGGEQYF.

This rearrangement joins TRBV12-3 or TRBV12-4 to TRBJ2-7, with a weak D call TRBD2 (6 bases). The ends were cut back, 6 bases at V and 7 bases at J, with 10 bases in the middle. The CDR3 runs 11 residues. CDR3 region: CASRGGFEQYF. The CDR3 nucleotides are TGTGCCAGCAGGGGAGGTTTTGAGCAGTACTTC.

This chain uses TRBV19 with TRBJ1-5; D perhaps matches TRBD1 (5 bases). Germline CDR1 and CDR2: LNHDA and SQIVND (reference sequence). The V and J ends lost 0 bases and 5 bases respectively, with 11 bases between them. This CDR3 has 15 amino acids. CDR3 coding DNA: TGTGCCAGTAGTATAGATGGGGGGATCTATCAGCCCCAGCATTTT. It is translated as CASSIDGGIYQPQHF.

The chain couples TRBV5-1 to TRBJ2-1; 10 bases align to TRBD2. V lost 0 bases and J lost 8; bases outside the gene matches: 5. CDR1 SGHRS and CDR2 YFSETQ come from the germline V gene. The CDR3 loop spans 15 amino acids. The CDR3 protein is CASSLGSGGDDEQFF. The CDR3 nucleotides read TGCGCCAGCAGCTTGGGCAGCGGGGGGGACGATGAGCAGTTCTTC.

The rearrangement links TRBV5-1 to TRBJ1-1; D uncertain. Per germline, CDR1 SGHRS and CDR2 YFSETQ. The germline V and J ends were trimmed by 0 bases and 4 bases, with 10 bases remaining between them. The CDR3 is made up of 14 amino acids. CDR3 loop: CASSLEVGLTEAFF. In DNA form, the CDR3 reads TGCGCCAGCAGCTTGGAGGTAGGACTCACTGAAGCTTTCTTT.

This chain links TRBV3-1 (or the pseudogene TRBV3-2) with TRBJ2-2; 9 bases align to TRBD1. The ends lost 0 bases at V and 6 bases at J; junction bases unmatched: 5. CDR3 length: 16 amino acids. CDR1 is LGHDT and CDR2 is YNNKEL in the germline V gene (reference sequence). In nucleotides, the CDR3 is TGTGCCAGCAGCCAAGAAGGGACAGGGATTCCCGGGGAGCTGTTTTTT. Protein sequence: CASSQEGTGIPGELFF.

CDR3 nucleotide sequence: TGCGCCAGCAGCTTAATAACCTCGGTACCGGGGGAGACCCAGTACTTC. Protein sequence: CASSLITSVPGETQYF. The rearrangement joins TRBV5-1 to TRBJ2-5, with D tentatively TRBD2 (5 bases). The V end lost 2 bases, the J end lost 5 bases, and 19 bases lay between the germline ends. The CDR3 sequence is 16 residues long. Germline V lookup: CDR1 SGHRS, CDR2 YFSETQ. The entire variable domain, with the rest obtained from reference TRBV5-1 and TRBJ2-5, is as follows: KAGVTQTPRYLIKTRGQQVTLSCSPISGHRSVSWYQQTPGQGLQFLFEYFSETQRNKGNFPGRFSGRQFSNSRSEMNVSTLELGDSALYLCASSLITSVPGETQYFGPGTRLLVL.

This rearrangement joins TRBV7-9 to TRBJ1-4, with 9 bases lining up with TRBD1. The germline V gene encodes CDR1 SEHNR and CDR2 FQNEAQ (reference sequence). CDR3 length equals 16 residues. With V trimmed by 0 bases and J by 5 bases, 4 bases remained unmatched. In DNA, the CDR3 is TGTGCCAGCAGCTTAGCGCGGGACAGGGTAAATGAAAAACTGTTTTTT. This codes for CASSLARDRVNEKLFF.

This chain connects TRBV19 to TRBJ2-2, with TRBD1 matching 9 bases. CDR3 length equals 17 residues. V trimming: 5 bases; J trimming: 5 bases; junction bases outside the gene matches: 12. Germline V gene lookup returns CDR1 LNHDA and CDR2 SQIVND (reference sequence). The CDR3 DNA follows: TGTGCCAGTAGTCGCTGGACAGGGGATGTAGTAACCGGGGAGCTGTTTTTT. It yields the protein CASSRWTGDVVTGELFF.

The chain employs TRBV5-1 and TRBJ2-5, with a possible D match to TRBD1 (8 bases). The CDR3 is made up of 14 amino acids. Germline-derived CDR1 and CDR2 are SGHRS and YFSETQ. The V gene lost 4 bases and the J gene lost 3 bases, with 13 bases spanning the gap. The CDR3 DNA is TGCGCCAGCAGCCTACAGGGGGGGGAAGAGACCCAGTACTTC. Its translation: CASSLQGGEETQYF.

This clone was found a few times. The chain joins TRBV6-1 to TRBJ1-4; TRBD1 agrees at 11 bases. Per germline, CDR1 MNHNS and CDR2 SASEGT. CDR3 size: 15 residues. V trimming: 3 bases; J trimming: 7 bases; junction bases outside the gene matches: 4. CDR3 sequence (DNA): TGTGCCAGCAGTGAGCAAGGGACAGGGGGTGAAAAACTGTTTTTT. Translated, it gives CASSEQGTGGEKLFF.

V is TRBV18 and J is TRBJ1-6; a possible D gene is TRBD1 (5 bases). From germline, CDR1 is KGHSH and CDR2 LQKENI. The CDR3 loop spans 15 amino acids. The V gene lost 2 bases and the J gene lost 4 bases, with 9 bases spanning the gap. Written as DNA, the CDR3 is TGTGCCAGCTCACCAGGGGGAGGATATAATTCACCCCTCCACTTT. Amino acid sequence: CASSPGGGYNSPLHF.

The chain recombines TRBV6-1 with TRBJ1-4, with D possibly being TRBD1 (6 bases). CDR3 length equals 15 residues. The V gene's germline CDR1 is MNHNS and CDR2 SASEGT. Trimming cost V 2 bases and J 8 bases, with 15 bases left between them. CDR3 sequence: CASSEPLNTGEKLFF. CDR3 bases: TGTGCCAGCAGTGAACCACTTAACACAGGGGAAAAACTGTTTTTT.

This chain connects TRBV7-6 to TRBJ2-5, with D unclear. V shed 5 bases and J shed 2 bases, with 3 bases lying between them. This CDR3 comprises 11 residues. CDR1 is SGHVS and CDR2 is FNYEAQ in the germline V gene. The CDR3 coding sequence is TGTGCCAGCAGCCGTCAAGAGACCCAGTACTTC. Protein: CASSRQETQYF.

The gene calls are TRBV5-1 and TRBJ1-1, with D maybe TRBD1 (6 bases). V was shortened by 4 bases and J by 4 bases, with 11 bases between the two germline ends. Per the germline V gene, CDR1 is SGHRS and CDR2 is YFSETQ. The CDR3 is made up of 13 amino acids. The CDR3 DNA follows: TGCGCCAGCAGCATACAGGGCAGCACTGAAGCTTTCTTT. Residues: CASSIQGSTEAFF.